The 20 T cell receptor beta chains below all came from one sample that was sequenced in a study of cytomegalovirus exposure and HLA in healthy donors. Vbeta (60) and Jbeta (13) primers were used in the PCR. Some clones are missing from TCRdb's copy, which holds only in-frame ones; the method was immunoSEQ multiplex PCR. This repertoire shows 110,000 or so clones, 67% found once; its top ten account for roughly 8.3%. Source material: PBMCs. All receptors derive from a man aged 18 to 29 in good health and CMV-seropositive.

This clone showed up just a few times. The chain is built from TRBV6-1 and TRBJ1-1; D remains unclear. CDR1 and CDR2 (germline): MNHNS, SASEGT. The CDR3 extends over 14 amino acids. The V and J ends lost 3 bases and 1 base respectively, with 9 bases between them. CDR3: CASSEVATNTEAFF. The CDR3 DNA follows: TGTGCCAGCAGTGAGGTCGCTACGAACACTGAAGCTTTCTTT.

This chain joins TRBV10-3 and TRBJ1-4; 8 bases match TRBD1. This CDR3 is 15 amino acids long. Germline CDR1 and CDR2: ENHRY and SYGVKD. V lost 3 bases, J lost 6 bases, and 6 bases stayed unmatched. CDR3 residues: CAISDQGALDEKLFF. CDR3 DNA: TGTGCCATCAGTGATCAGGGGGCGCTGGATGAAAAACTGTTTTTT.

The chain carries TRBV5-1 and TRBJ1-3; TRBD1 might be the D (5 bases). Looked up from germline, CDR1 is SGHRS and CDR2 is YFSETQ. The ends were cut back, 0 bases at V and 4 bases at J, with 11 bases in the middle. CDR3 length: 15 residues. CDR3 bases: TGCGCCAGCAGCTTGGAGGCAGGGCTCGGAAACACCATATATTTT. Protein: CASSLEAGLGNTIYF.

This chain links TRBV14 with TRBJ2-7, with D possibly matching TRBD1 (5 bases). Germline values: CDR1 SGHDN, CDR2 FVKESK. V lost 6 bases and J 2 bases, leaving 14 bases between the germline ends. The CDR3 is made up of 14 amino acids. The CDR3 loop reads CASRFPQDAYEQYF. In DNA form, the CDR3 reads TGTGCCAGCAGGTTTCCACAGGACGCCTACGAGCAGTACTTC.

The sample holds a few counts of this clone. The chain joins TRBV6-5 to TRBJ1-1; no definite D call. CDR1 is MNHEY and CDR2 is SVGAGI in the germline V gene. The CDR3 has 15 residues. The V gene lost 1 base and the J gene lost 2 bases, with 11 bases spanning the gap. The CDR3 sequence is CASSYYSPQNTEAFF. The CDR3 DNA sequence: TGTGCCAGCAGTTACTACAGCCCGCAAAACACTGAAGCTTTCTTT.

The rearrangement links TRBV5-1 to TRBJ2-5; D possibly corresponds to TRBD1 (6 bases). The CDR3 length is 15 residues. Germline CDR1 SGHRS, CDR2 YFSETQ. V shed 4 bases and J shed 5 bases, with 18 bases lying between them. The CDR3: CASSRTGRLGETQYF. The CDR3 nucleotides read TGCGCCAGCAGCCGCACAGGGCGTCTGGGGGAGACCCAGTACTTC.

This clone was seen once. The rearrangement uses TRBV9 and TRBJ1-6, with D uncertain. Germline V gene sequence: CDR1 SGDLS, CDR2 YYNGEE. The V end was cut by 0 bases, the J end by 7 bases, with 11 bases between. The CDR3 sequence is 15 residues long. This CDR3 reads CASSVDDIYNSPLHF. The CDR3 coding sequence is TGTGCCAGCAGCGTAGACGACATTTACAATTCACCCCTCCACTTT.

This clone was seen only a few times. The gene calls are TRBV11-2 and TRBJ1-2; 7 bases map to TRBD1. This CDR3 is 15 amino acids long. Unmatched junction bases numbered 14, after V lost 5 bases and J lost 8 bases. In germline, CDR1 is SGHAT, CDR2 FQNNGV. The CDR3 here is CASSLTRVGGLGYTF. The CDR3 DNA reads as TGTGCCAGCAGCCTAACCCGGGTAGGGGGCCTCGGCTACACCTTC. Supplemented by reference TRBV11-2 and TRBJ1-2, the full variable domain reads EAGVAQSPRYKIIEKRQSVAFWCNPISGHATLYWYQQILGQGPKLLIQFQNNGVVDDSQLPKDRFSAERLKGVDSTLKIQPAKLEDSAVYLCASSLTRVGGLGYTFGSGTRLTVV.

V and J are TRBV10-3 and TRBJ1-4; TRBD1 is a possible D gene (5 bases). This CDR3 region has 13 residues. Germline CDR1 ENHRY, CDR2 SYGVKD. The V and J ends lost 4 bases and 2 bases respectively, with 5 bases between them. For the CDR3, the DNA is TGTGCCATCAGTGCAGGGACTAATGAAAAACTGTTTTTT. Translating it yields CAISAGTNEKLFF.

The V call is TRBV28, the J call TRBJ1-5; 7 nucleotides match TRBD1. V trimming: 6 bases; J trimming: 4 bases; junction bases outside the gene matches: 6. This CDR3 region has 14 residues. The germline CDR1 and CDR2 sequences are MDHEN and SYDVKM. The CDR3 sequence is CASRNRGRNQPQHF. CDR3 sequence (DNA): TGTGCCAGCAGAAACAGGGGTCGGAATCAGCCCCAGCATTTT. The full variable domain, its missing parts supplied by reference TRBV28 and TRBJ1-5, is DVKVTQSSRYLVKRTGEKVFLECVQDMDHENMFWYRQDPGLGLRLIYFSYDVKMKEKGDIPEGYSVSREKKERFSLILESASTNQTSMYLCASRNRGRNQPQHFGDGTRLSIL.

The gene calls are TRBV6-5 and TRBJ2-7; TRBD2 aligns across 8 bases. Germline V gene lookup returns CDR1 MNHEY and CDR2 SVGAGI. J was trimmed by 6 bases and V by 0 bases; bases with no gene match: 4. This CDR3 spans 14 amino acids. The CDR3 coding sequence is TGTGCCAGCAGTTACTCAGCGGGGGTCGCCGAGCAGTACGTC. Amino acids: CASSYSAGVAEQYV.

The rearrangement links TRBV19 to TRBJ1-4; D is unresolved. The CDR3 extends over 13 amino acids. Germline values: CDR1 LNHDA, CDR2 SQIVND (reference sequence). V shed 1 base and J shed 8 bases, with 8 bases lying between them. The CDR3 nucleotides read TGTGCCAGTAGTATAGGCCAGCGCGAAAAACTGTTTTTT. Residues: CASSIGQREKLFF.

This clone has just one count. This chain uses TRBV28 with TRBJ1-5, with 9 nucleotides matching TRBD1. The CDR3 totals 13 residues. The germline gives CDR1 MDHEN, CDR2 SYDVKM. The V segment lost 4 bases and the J segment 7 bases; nucleotides outside the gene matches: 2. This CDR3 reads CASSWDRVQPQHF. The CDR3 DNA follows: TGTGCCAGCAGTTGGGACAGGGTGCAGCCCCAGCATTTT.

The chain recombines TRBV19 with TRBJ2-5; 9 bases map to TRBD2. CDR1 is LNHDA and CDR2 is SQIVND in the germline V gene (reference sequence). Trimming cost V 7 bases and J 4 bases; bases outside gene matches: 10. The CDR3 is made up of 15 amino acids. CDR3 nucleotide sequence: TGTGCCAGTATGGGTAGCGGGGGCGGGGGAGAGACCCAGTACTTC. Translation: CASMGSGGGGETQYF.

The V gene is TRBV6-1, the J gene TRBJ2-7, with D possibly matching TRBD1 (6 bases). The CDR3 contains 14 residues. Germline values: CDR1 MNHNS, CDR2 SASEGT. Trimming took 3 bases from V and 3 from J, leaving 12 bases between them. This CDR3 reads CASSDRTALYEQYF. The CDR3, as DNA: TGTGCCAGCAGTGACCGGACAGCGCTCTACGAGCAGTACTTC.

The rearrangement joins TRBV11-3 to TRBJ1-5; 9 nucleotides line up with TRBD1. The CDR3 contains 15 residues. The ends lost 5 bases at V and 8 bases at J; junction bases unmatched: 10. Germline V gives CDR1 SGHNT, CDR2 YENEEA. The CDR3 spells CASSPSSDRGEPQHF. For the CDR3, the DNA is TGTGCCAGCAGCCCAAGTTCGGACAGGGGCGAGCCCCAGCATTTT. The full variable domain, completed using reference TRBV11-3 and TRBJ1-5, is EAGVVQSPRYKIIEKKQPVAFWCNPISGHNTLYWYLQNLGQGPELLIRYENEEAVDDSQLPKDRFSAERLKGVDSTLKIQPAELGDSAVYLCASSPSSDRGEPQHFGDGTRLSIL.

The chain carries TRBV6-1 and TRBJ2-7; 8 positions agree with TRBD2. CDR3 size: 14 residues. Germline CDR1 reads MNHNS; CDR2 reads SASEGT. With V trimmed by 1 base and J by 3 bases, 2 bases remained unmatched. The CDR3 here is CASSEGAGGYEQYF. The DNA for the CDR3 is TGTGCCAGCAGTGAAGGTGCGGGGGGCTACGAGCAGTACTTC.

The chain employs TRBV19 and TRBJ2-3; 9 bases align to TRBD2. Germline CDR1 and CDR2: LNHDA and SQIVND (reference sequence). V lost 10 bases to trimming and J lost 1 base; unmatched junction nucleotides: 3. The CDR3 is 13 residues long. CDR3 in DNA: TGTGCCACCGAGCGGGGGGGCACAGATACGCAGTATTTT. Its translation is CATERGGTDTQYF.

The V and J genes are TRBV5-1 and TRBJ2-2; D gene ambiguous. CDR3 length: 13 residues. The ends were cut back, 0 bases at V and 6 bases at J, with 6 bases in the middle. CDR1 SGHRS and CDR2 YFSETQ come from the germline V gene. The CDR3 nucleotides read TGCGCCAGCAGCTTGGCGGTTGCCGGGGAGCTGTTTTTT. Translation gives CASSLAVAGELFF.

The chain has TRBV28 and TRBJ1-5; a weak D match, TRBD1 (6 bases). The CDR3 is made up of 13 amino acids. CDR1 and CDR2 (germline): MDHEN, SYDVKM. Trimming took off 6 bases at V and 6 bases at J, with 12 bases between the two ends. Here the CDR3 reads CASSAQGSQPQHF. The CDR3 DNA follows: TGTGCCAGCAGCGCACAGGGCTCTCAGCCCCAGCATTTT.